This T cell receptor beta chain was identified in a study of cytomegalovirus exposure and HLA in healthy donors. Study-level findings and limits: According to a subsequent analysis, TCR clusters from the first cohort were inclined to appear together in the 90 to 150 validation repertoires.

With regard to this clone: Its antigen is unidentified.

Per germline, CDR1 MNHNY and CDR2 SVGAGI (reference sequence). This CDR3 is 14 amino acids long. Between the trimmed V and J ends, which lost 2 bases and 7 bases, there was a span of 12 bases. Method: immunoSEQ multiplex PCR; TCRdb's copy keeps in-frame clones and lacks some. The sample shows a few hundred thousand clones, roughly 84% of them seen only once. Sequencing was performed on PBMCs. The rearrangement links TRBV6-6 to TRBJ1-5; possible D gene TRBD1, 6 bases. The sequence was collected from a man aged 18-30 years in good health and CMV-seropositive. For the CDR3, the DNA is TGTGCCAGCAGTTACGGAGGGGGTGGACAGCCCCAGCATTTT. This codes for CASSYGGGGQPQHF.